Listed below are T cell receptor beta chains from one sample, sequenced in a study of cytomegalovirus exposure and HLA in healthy donors. TCRdb's table, derived via immunoSEQ multiplex PCR, lists solely in-frame clones and lacks some. The sample carries a few hundred thousand clones, 80% to 90% recorded once. The specimen was PBMCs. The source is a woman between 18 and 30 years old in good health and CMV-seronegative. Each CDR3 is given with its conserved first and last residue. The order of the fields is J gene, D gene, V gene, clone size, CDR3 DNA, CDR3 protein. The D gene is left open where the match is weak. Size is omitted from some rows. Given values are once, few, many or a class for expanded clones.

j_call: TRBJ1-4; d_call: TRBD1; v_call: TRBV5-1; clone_size: -; cdr3_nt: TGCGCCAGCAGCTCGGGGACAGGGGCCGCAACTAATGAAAAACTGTTTTTT; cdr3_aa: CASSSGTGAATNEKLFF
j_call: TRBJ1-3; d_call: -; v_call: TRBV29-1; clone_size: few; cdr3_nt: TGCAGCGTTGAAGGGACAGCTGGAAACACCATATATTTT; cdr3_aa: CSVEGTAGNTIYF
j_call: TRBJ1-2; d_call: -; v_call: TRBV7-3; clone_size: -; cdr3_nt: TGTGCCAGCAGCTTCCCGGGCTATGGCTACACCTTC; cdr3_aa: CASSFPGYGYTF
j_call: TRBJ1-2; d_call: -; v_call: TRBV5-1; clone_size: -; cdr3_nt: TGCGCCAGCAGCACCGACAGAGACCTCGGCTACACCTTC; cdr3_aa: CASSTDRDLGYTF
j_call: TRBJ2-7; d_call: TRBD1; v_call: TRBV30; clone_size: few; cdr3_nt: TGTGCCTGGGCCGGGACAGGGTACTACGAGCAGTACTTC; cdr3_aa: CAWAGTGYYEQYF
j_call: TRBJ1-5; d_call: -; v_call: TRBV6-1; clone_size: -; cdr3_nt: TGTGCCAGCAGTTCTATTCCCAGGGGCAATCAGCCCCAGCATTTT; cdr3_aa: CASSSIPRGNQPQHF
j_call: TRBJ1-2; d_call: TRBD1; v_call: TRBV9; clone_size: -; cdr3_nt: TGTGCCAGCAGCGTAGGGGACAGGGGCGTAGGCTACACCTTC; cdr3_aa: CASSVGDRGVGYTF
j_call: TRBJ2-5; d_call: -; v_call: TRBV7-2; clone_size: once; cdr3_nt: TGTGCCAGCAGCCTCGGACAGGAGGGGACCCAGTACTTC; cdr3_aa: CASSLGQEGTQYF
j_call: TRBJ2-5; d_call: -; v_call: TRBV5-1; clone_size: -; cdr3_nt: TGCGCCAGCAGCTTAGGGGGGGAAGAGACCCAGTACTTC; cdr3_aa: CASSLGGEETQYF
j_call: TRBJ2-7; d_call: TRBD2; v_call: TRBV19; clone_size: once; cdr3_nt: TGTGCCAGTAGCTTGGCGGGCGGGAGCTCCTACGAGCAGTACTTC; cdr3_aa: CASSLAGGSSYEQYF
j_call: TRBJ1-5; d_call: -; v_call: TRBV19; clone_size: -; cdr3_nt: TGTGCCAGTAGTATCGACCCGAGGAGGTATCAGCCCCAGCATTTT; cdr3_aa: CASSIDPRRYQPQHF
j_call: TRBJ2-1; d_call: -; v_call: TRBV7-9; clone_size: -; cdr3_nt: TGTGCCAGCAGCTCTAGCCCCAATGAGCAGTTCTTC; cdr3_aa: CASSSSPNEQFF
j_call: TRBJ1-1; d_call: -; v_call: TRBV27; clone_size: -; cdr3_nt: TGTGCCAGCAGACCTGGACAGATGAACACTGAAGCTTTCTTT; cdr3_aa: CASRPGQMNTEAFF
j_call: TRBJ2-1; d_call: TRBD2; v_call: TRBV19; clone_size: -; cdr3_nt: TGTGCCAGTAGTCCACTAGCGGGGGGGAGGAATGAGCAGTTCTTC; cdr3_aa: CASSPLAGGRNEQFF
j_call: TRBJ2-1; d_call: TRBD2; v_call: TRBV15; clone_size: -; cdr3_nt: TGTGCCACCAGCAGAGGGGGACTAGCGGATTCCTACAATGAGCAGTTCTTC; cdr3_aa: CATSRGGLADSYNEQFF
j_call: TRBJ2-3; d_call: TRBD2; v_call: TRBV6-1; clone_size: once; cdr3_nt: TGTGCCAGCAGTGAAGGACTAGCGGTTACAGATACGCAGTATTTT; cdr3_aa: CASSEGLAVTDTQYF
j_call: TRBJ2-1; d_call: -; v_call: TRBV11-2; clone_size: -; cdr3_nt: TGTGCCAGCAGCCCGGGACTCCTGAATGAGCAGTTCTTC; cdr3_aa: CASSPGLLNEQFF
j_call: TRBJ2-5; d_call: TRBD2; v_call: TRBV5-1; clone_size: -; cdr3_nt: TGCGCAACCTCACGGGAGGGCGCGGGGGAGACCCAGTACTTC; cdr3_aa: CATSREGAGETQYF
j_call: TRBJ2-5; d_call: -; v_call: TRBV29-1; clone_size: -; cdr3_nt: TGCAGCGTTGAAAGAGGCCTGATCCAAGAGACCCAGTACTTC; cdr3_aa: CSVERGLIQETQYF
j_call: TRBJ2-6; d_call: TRBD1; v_call: TRBV13; clone_size: -; cdr3_nt: TGTGCCAGCAGCTTATGGGACAGGGGGTTTCACTCTGGGGCCAACGTCCTGACTTTC; cdr3_aa: CASSLWDRGFHSGANVLTF
j_call: TRBJ1-3; d_call: TRBD1; v_call: TRBV9; clone_size: -; cdr3_nt: TGTGCCAGCAGCTCGACAGGGAACTCTGGAAACACCATATATTTT; cdr3_aa: CASSSTGNSGNTIYF
j_call: TRBJ1-1; d_call: -; v_call: TRBV11-2; clone_size: -; cdr3_nt: TGTGCCAGCAGCTTTAGGAGGGTCGGGGGGTGGACCACTGAAGCTTTCTTT; cdr3_aa: CASSFRRVGGWTTEAFF
j_call: TRBJ1-2; d_call: -; v_call: TRBV6-4; clone_size: -; cdr3_nt: TGTGCCAGCAGTGAGGGGCAGGGGACGGGCTACACCTTC; cdr3_aa: CASSEGQGTGYTF
j_call: TRBJ1-1; d_call: -; v_call: TRBV30; clone_size: few; cdr3_nt: TGTGCCTGGACCACAGGGAGGAACACTGAAGCTTTCTTT; cdr3_aa: CAWTTGRNTEAFF
j_call: TRBJ1-2; d_call: -; v_call: TRBV7-9; clone_size: -; cdr3_nt: TGTGCCAGCAGCTTAGCGGCAGGGGACGGCTACACCTTC; cdr3_aa: CASSLAAGDGYTF
j_call: TRBJ2-3; d_call: -; v_call: TRBV7-9; clone_size: -; cdr3_nt: TGTGCCAGCTCCACGGGACTCGGCACAGATACGCAGTATTTT; cdr3_aa: CASSTGLGTDTQYF
j_call: TRBJ1-5; d_call: -; v_call: TRBV4-1; clone_size: -; cdr3_nt: TGCGCCAGCAGCCCGGAGCGAAGAACCAATCAGCCCCAGCATTTT; cdr3_aa: CASSPERRTNQPQHF
j_call: TRBJ2-7; d_call: TRBD1; v_call: TRBV10-3; clone_size: -; cdr3_nt: TGTGCCATCAGAACCGGGACAGGGGTAAACGAGCAGTACTTC; cdr3_aa: CAIRTGTGVNEQYF
j_call: TRBJ2-7; d_call: -; v_call: TRBV5-5; clone_size: -; cdr3_nt: TGTGCCAGCAGCTTGGGGCAGGGTATGATTTTGGGGTACGAGCAGTACTTC; cdr3_aa: CASSLGQGMILGYEQYF
j_call: TRBJ2-1; d_call: -; v_call: TRBV10-2; clone_size: -; cdr3_nt: TGCGCCAGCAGTGAGAGGGAGGTTACAAATGAGCAGTTCTTC; cdr3_aa: CASSEREVTNEQFF
j_call: TRBJ2-1; d_call: TRBD2; v_call: TRBV4-1; clone_size: -; cdr3_nt: TGCGCCAGCAGCCAACTAGCGGGAGACTACAATGAGCAGTTCTTC; cdr3_aa: CASSQLAGDYNEQFF
j_call: TRBJ1-1; d_call: -; v_call: TRBV29-1; clone_size: -; cdr3_nt: TGCAGCGTTCCCAAGAACACTGAAGCTTTCTTT; cdr3_aa: CSVPKNTEAFF
j_call: TRBJ1-2; d_call: TRBD1; v_call: TRBV13; clone_size: -; cdr3_nt: TGTGCCAGCAGCTTAGGCCTCCGTGGACAGGGGACCTCGAACCATTTTTCGAACTATGGCTACACCTTC; cdr3_aa: CASSLGLRGQGTSNHFSNYGYTF
j_call: TRBJ1-2; d_call: TRBD1; v_call: TRBV7-2; clone_size: -; cdr3_nt: TGTGCCAGCAGCGTAACCGGGACAGACTATGGCTACACCTTC; cdr3_aa: CASSVTGTDYGYTF
j_call: TRBJ2-1; d_call: -; v_call: TRBV19; clone_size: -; cdr3_nt: TGTGCCAGTAGTATTCAGTACAATGAGCAGTTCTTC; cdr3_aa: CASSIQYNEQFF
j_call: TRBJ2-5; d_call: TRBD1; v_call: TRBV6-5; clone_size: -; cdr3_nt: TGTGCCAGCAGCAGAACAGGGGGCCGGGAGACCCAGTACTTC; cdr3_aa: CASSRTGGRETQYF
j_call: TRBJ2-7; d_call: TRBD1; v_call: TRBV18; clone_size: -; cdr3_nt: TGTGCCAGCTCACCAAGAGGACAGGGAGGCTACGAGCAGTACTTC; cdr3_aa: CASSPRGQGGYEQYF
j_call: TRBJ1-1; d_call: -; v_call: TRBV2; clone_size: -; cdr3_nt: TGTGCCAGCGGGCTTTTGAACACTGAAGCTTTCTTT; cdr3_aa: CASGLLNTEAFF
j_call: TRBJ1-1; d_call: TRBD1; v_call: TRBV6-5; clone_size: -; cdr3_nt: TGTGCCAGCAGCTTGGACAGGATGAACACTGAAGCTTTCTTT; cdr3_aa: CASSLDRMNTEAFF
j_call: TRBJ1-1; d_call: -; v_call: TRBV29-1; clone_size: once; cdr3_nt: TGCAGCGTTGAAATGGGGGGAACTCGTGAAGCTTTCTTT; cdr3_aa: CSVEMGGTREAFF
j_call: TRBJ2-2; d_call: TRBD2; v_call: TRBV29-1; clone_size: -; cdr3_nt: TGCAGCGCCCGGGACTACTTCGCCGGGGAGCTGTTTTTT; cdr3_aa: CSARDYFAGELFF
j_call: TRBJ2-7; d_call: TRBD1; v_call: TRBV5-1; clone_size: -; cdr3_nt: TGCGCCAGCAGCCTGACAGGGTCCGAGCAGTACTTC; cdr3_aa: CASSLTGSEQYF